The 9 T cell receptor beta chains listed next were all sequenced from one sample in a study of T cells expressing NK-cell markers. TCRdb re-called the 5' RACE reads and catalogs CDR3 proteins one per entry, DNA excluded. Its table records about 460,000 distinct CDR3 sequences. Sample: blood T cells: a sorted CD56 or NKG2C T cell subset, CD4+ or CD8+ T cells, or bulk PBMC T cells (not recorded which). The receptors were gathered from a woman between 45 and 65 years old in good health.

This chain links TRBV12-3 or TRBV12-4 with TRBJ2-5; TCRdb names TRBD2, which stays unverified in the absence of DNA. The CDR3 loop spans 16 amino acids. CDR3: CASSLRRNSPRGTQYF.

V gene TRBV5-1 combines with J gene TRBJ2-1; the D call from TCRdb, TRBD1, cannot be confirmed without DNA. The CDR3 contains 15 residues. Germline lookup yields CDR1 SGHRS and CDR2 YFSETQ. CDR3: CASSALAGVANEQFF.

The chain carries TRBV12-3 or TRBV12-4 and TRBJ2-1; TCRdb reports TRBD2, a call that lacks DNA to check it against. There are 18 residues in the CDR3. The CDR3 sequence is CASSLAARGLAGVNEQFF.

The gene calls are TRBV20-1 and TRBJ1-2; the TCRdb call, TRBD1, lacks DNA for checking. This CDR3 comprises 13 residues. Germline V lookup: CDR1 DFQATT, CDR2 SNEGSKA (reference sequence). The CDR3 region is CSARVPDNYGYTF.

The chain uses TRBV6-5 and TRBJ1-5. Germline V gene lookup returns CDR1 MNHEY and CDR2 SVGAGI. The CDR3 is 14 amino acids. The CDR3: CASSAKHSNQPQHF.

CDR3 protein: CSARGRDSSYNEQFF. V and J are TRBV20-1 and TRBJ2-1; TCRdb's assignment of TRBD2 cannot be checked, as there is no DNA. Germline CDR1 and CDR2: DFQATT and SNEGSKA (reference sequence). CDR3 size: 15 residues.

The rearrangement links TRBV5-1 to TRBJ2-7; the TCRdb D gene call, TRBD1, has no DNA to confirm it. The CDR3 loop spans 12 amino acids. Looked up from germline, CDR1 is SGHRS and CDR2 is YFSETQ. This CDR3 is CASSVAGVEQYF.

The chain uses TRBV20-1 and TRBJ2-3; the D gene TCRdb calls, TRBD2, cannot be checked with no DNA. The CDR3 spans 16 residues. Germline V gene data show CDR1 as DFQATT and CDR2 as SNEGSKA (reference sequence). CDR3 sequence: CSARGTRGAGTDTQYF.

This chain links TRBV12-3 or TRBV12-4 with TRBJ2-1; TCRdb's D gene call, TRBD1, goes unchecked for lack of DNA. The CDR3 contains 15 residues. The CDR3 protein is CASSRARGAYNEQFF.